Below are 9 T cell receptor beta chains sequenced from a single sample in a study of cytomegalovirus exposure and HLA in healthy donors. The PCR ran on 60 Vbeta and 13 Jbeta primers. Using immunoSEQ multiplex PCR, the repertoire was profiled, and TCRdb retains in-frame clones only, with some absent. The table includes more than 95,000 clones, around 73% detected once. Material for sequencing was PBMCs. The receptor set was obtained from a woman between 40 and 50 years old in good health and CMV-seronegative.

As DNA, the CDR3 is TGTGCCAGCAGCGAGACAGGGGGCTCCTACGAGCAGTACTTC. Translated, it gives CASSETGGSYEQYF. The chain recombines TRBV9 with TRBJ2-7; TRBD1 matches 9 bases. Germline V gene sequence: CDR1 SGDLS, CDR2 YYNGEE. The CDR3 runs 14 residues. Losses at the gene ends were 3 bases for V and 0 bases for J; bases not matched to a gene: 1.

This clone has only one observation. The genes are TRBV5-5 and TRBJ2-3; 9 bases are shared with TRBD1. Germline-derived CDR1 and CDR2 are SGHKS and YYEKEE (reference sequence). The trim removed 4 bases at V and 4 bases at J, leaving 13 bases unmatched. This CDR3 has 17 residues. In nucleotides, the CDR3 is TGTGCCAGCAGCGATGCCCCCGGGACAGGGTTTGCAGATACGCAGTATTTT. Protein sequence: CASSDAPGTGFADTQYF.

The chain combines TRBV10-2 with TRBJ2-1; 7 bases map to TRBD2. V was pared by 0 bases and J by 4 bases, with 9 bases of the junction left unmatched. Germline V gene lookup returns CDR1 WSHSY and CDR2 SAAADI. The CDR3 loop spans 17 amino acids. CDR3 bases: TGCGCCAGCAGTGAGTCGGCACTACGGGGAGGGTACAATGAGCAGTTCTTC. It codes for CASSESALRGGYNEQFF.

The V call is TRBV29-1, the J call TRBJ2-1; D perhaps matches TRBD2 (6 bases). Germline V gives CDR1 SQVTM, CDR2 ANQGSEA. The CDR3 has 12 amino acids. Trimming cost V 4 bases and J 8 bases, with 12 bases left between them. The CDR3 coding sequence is TGCAGCGTTGCGCAATGGGGGGATGAGCAGTTCTTC. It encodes CSVAQWGDEQFF.

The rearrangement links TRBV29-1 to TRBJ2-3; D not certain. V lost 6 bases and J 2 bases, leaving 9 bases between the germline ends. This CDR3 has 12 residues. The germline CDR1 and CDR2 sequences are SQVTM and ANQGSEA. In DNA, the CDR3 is TGCAGCGTCCACCACTCCACAGATACGCAGTATTTT. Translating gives CSVHHSTDTQYF.

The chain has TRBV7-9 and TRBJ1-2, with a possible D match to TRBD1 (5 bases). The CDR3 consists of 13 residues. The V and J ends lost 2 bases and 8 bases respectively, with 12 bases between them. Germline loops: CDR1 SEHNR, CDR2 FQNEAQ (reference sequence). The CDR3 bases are TGTGCCAGCAGCTTATCGACAGTTCCCGGCTACACCTTC. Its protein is CASSLSTVPGYTF.

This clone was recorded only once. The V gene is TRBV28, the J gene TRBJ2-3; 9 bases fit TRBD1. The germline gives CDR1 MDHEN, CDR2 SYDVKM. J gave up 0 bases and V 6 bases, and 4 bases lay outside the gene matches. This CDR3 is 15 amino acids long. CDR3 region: CASSSGTGSTDTQYF. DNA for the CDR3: TGTGCCAGCAGCTCCGGGACAGGGAGCACAGATACGCAGTATTTT.

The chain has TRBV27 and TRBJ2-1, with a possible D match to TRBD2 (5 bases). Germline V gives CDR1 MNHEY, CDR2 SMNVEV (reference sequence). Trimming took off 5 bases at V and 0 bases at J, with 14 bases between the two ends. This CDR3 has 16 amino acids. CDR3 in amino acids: CASSPGLFPSYNEQFF. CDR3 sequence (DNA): TGTGCCAGCAGTCCCGGACTGTTCCCCTCCTACAATGAGCAGTTCTTC.

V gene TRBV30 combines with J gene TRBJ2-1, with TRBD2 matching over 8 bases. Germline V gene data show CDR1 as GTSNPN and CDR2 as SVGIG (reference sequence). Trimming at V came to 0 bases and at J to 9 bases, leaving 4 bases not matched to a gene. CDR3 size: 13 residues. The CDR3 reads CAWSVVREGEQFF. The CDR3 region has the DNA TGTGCCTGGAGTGTAGTTCGGGAGGGTGAGCAGTTCTTC.